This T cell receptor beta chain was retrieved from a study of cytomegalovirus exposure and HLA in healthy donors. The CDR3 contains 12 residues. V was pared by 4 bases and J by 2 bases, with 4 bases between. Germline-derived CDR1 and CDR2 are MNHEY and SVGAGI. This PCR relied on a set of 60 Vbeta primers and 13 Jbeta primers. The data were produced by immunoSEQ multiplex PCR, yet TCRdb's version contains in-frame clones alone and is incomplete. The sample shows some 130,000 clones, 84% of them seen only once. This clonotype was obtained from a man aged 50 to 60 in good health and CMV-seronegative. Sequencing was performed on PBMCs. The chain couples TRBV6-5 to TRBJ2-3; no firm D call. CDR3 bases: TGTGCCAGCAGTTCCAACACAGATACGCAGTATTTT. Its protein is CASSSNTDTQYF.